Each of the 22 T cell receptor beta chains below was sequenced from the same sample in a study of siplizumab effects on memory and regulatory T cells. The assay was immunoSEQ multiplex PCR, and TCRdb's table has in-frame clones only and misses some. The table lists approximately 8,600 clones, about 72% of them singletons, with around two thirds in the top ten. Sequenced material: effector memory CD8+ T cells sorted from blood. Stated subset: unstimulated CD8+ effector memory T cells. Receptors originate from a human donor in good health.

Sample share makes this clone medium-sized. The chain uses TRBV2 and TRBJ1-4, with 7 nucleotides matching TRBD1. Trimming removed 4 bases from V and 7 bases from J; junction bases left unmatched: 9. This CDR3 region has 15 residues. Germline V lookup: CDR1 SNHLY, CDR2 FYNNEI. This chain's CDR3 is CASSGNRGVAEKLFF. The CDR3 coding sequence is TGTGCCAGCAGTGGAAACAGGGGAGTGGCTGAAAAACTGTTTTTT.

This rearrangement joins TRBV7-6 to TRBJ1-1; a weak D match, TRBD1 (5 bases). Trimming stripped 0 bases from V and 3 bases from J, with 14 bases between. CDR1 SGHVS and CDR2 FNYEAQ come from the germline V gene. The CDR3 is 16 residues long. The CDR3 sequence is CASSLAVNLGDTEAFF. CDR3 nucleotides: TGTGCCAGCAGCTTAGCTGTCAACCTGGGGGACACTGAAGCTTTCTTT.

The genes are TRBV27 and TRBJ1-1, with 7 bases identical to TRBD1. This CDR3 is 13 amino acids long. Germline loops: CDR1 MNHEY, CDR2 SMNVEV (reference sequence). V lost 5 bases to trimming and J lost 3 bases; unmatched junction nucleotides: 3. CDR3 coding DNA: TGTGCCAGCAGTAATACAGGGGACACTGAAGCTTTCTTT. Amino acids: CASSNTGDTEAFF.

This CDR3 reads CASSSGFRWDEAFF. CDR3 bases: TGTGCCAGCAGCTCCGGGTTTCGCTGGGACGAAGCTTTCTTT. V usage is TRBV7-9 and J usage is TRBJ1-1; TRBD1 is a possible D gene (5 bases). In germline, CDR1 is SEHNR, CDR2 FQNEAQ (reference sequence). V shed 4 bases and J shed 8 bases, with 17 bases lying between them. The length of the CDR3 is 14 residues.

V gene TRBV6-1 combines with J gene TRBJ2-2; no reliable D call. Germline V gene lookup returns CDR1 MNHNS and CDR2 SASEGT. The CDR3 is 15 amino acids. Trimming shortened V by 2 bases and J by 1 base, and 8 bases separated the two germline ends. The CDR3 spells CASSESVENTGELFF. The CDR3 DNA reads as TGTGCCAGCAGTGAATCGGTCGAGAACACCGGGGAGCTGTTTTTT.

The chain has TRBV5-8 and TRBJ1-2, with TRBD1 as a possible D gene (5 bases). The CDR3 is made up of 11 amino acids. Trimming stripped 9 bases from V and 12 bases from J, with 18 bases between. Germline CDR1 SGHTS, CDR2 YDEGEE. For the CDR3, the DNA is TGTGCCAATTCCGGGACGCTACTAAACACCTTC. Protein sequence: CANSGTLLNTF.

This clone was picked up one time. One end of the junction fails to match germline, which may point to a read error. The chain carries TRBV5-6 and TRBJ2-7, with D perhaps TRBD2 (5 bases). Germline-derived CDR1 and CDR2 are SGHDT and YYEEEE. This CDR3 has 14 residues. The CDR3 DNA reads TGTGCCGGCAGCTTGGGAACAGTACTAGGCGAGCAGTACTTC. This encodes CAGSLGTVLGEQYF. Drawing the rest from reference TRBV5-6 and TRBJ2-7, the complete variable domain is DAGVTQSPTHLIKTRGQQVTLRCSPKSGHDTVSWYQQALGQGPQFIFQYYEEEERQRGNFPDRFSGHQFPNYSSELNVNALLLGDSALYLCAGSLGTVLGEQYFGPGTRLTVT.

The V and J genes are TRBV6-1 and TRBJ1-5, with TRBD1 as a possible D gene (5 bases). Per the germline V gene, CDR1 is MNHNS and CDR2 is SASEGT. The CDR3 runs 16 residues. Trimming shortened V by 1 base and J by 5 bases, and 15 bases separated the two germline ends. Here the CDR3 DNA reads TGTGCCAGCAGTGAAGACCTTTGGGGGATAGATCAGCCCCAGCATTTT. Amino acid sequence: CASSEDLWGIDQPQHF.

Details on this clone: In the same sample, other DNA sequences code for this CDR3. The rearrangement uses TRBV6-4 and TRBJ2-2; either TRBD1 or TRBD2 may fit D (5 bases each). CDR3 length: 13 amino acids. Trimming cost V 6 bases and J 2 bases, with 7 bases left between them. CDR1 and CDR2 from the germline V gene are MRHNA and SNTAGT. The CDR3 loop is CASSGTNTGELFF. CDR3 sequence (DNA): TGTGCCAGCAGCGGGACCAACACCGGGGAGCTGTTTTTT.

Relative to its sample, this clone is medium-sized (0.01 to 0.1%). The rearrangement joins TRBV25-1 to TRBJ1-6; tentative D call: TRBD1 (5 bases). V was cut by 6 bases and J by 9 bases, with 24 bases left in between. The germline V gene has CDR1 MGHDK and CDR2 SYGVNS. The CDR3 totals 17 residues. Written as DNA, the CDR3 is TGTGCCAGCAGCCCGATTTGGCAGGGCCCCAGCTCTTCACCCCTCCACTTT. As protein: CASSPIWQGPSSSPLHF. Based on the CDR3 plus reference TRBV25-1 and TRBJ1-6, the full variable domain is EADIYQTPRYLVIGTGKKITLECSQTMGHDKMYWYQQDPGMELHLIHYSYGVNSTEKGDLSSESTVSRIRTEHFPLTLESARPSHTSQYLCASSPIWQGPSSSPLHFGNGTRLTVT.

In nucleotides, the CDR3 is TGTGCCAGCTCACCCCCGCCCCCGAGGGAAGAGACCCAGTACTTC. Translating it yields CASSPPPPREETQYF. The chain joins TRBV18 to TRBJ2-5; tentative D call: TRBD2 (5 bases). The length of the CDR3 is 15 residues. Trimming pared 3 bases from V and 3 bases from J, leaving 14 bases between. Per the germline V gene, CDR1 is KGHSH and CDR2 is LQKENI.

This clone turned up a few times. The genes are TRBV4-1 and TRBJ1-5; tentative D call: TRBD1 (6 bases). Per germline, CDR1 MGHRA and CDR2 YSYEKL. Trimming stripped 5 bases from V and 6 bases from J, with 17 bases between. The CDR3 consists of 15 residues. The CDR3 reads CASSFGGGYFQPQHF. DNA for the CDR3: TGCGCCAGCAGCTTCGGCGGGGGCTATTTTCAGCCCCAGCATTTT.

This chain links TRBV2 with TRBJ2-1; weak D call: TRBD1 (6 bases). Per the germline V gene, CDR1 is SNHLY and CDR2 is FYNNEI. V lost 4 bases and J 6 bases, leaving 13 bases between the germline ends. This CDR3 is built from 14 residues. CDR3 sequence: CASSGTAESNEQFF. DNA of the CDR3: TGTGCCAGCAGTGGGACAGCCGAGAGCAATGAGCAGTTCTTC. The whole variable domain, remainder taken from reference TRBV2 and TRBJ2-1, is EPEVTQTPSHQVTQMGQEVILRCVPISNHLYFYWYRQILGQKVEFLVSFYNNEISEKSEIFDDQFSVERPDGSNFTLKIRSTKLEDSAMYFCASSGTAESNEQFFGPGTRLTVL.

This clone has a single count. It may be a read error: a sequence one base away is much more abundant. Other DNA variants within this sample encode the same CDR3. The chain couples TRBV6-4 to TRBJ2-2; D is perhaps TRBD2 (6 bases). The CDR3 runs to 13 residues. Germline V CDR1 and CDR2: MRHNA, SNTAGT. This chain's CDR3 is CASSVADTGELFF. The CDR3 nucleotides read TGTGCCAGTAGTGTAGCGGACACCGGGGAGCTGTTTTTT.

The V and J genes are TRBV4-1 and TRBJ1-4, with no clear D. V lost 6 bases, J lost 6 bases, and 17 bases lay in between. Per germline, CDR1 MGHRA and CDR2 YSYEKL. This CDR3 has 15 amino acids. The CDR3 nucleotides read TGCGCCAGCAGGAGTCATGTTATGGCGCATGAAAAACTGTTTTTT. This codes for CASRSHVMAHEKLFF.

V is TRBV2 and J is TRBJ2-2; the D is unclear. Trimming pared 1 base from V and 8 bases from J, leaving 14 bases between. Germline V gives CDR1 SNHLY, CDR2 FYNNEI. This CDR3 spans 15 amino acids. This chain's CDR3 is CASSEGITAPGELFF. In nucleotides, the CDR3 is TGTGCCAGCAGTGAAGGCATTACGGCGCCGGGGGAGCTGTTTTTT.

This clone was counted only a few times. The CDR3: CASSFPGAEAFF. The CDR3 nucleotides read TGTGCCAGCAGCTTTCCAGGGGCTGAAGCTTTCTTT. The chain couples TRBV28 to TRBJ1-1, with D tentatively TRBD1 (6 bases). Trimming removed 6 bases at V and 6 bases at J, with 11 bases between. The V gene's germline CDR1 is MDHEN and CDR2 SYDVKM. The CDR3 sequence is 12 residues long.

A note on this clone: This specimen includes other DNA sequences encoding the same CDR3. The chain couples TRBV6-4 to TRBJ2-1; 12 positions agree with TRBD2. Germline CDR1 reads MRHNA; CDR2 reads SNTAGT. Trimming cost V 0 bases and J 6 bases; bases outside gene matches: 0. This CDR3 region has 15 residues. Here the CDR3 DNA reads TGTGCCAGCAGTGACTCACTAGCGGGAGGCAATGAGCAGTTCTTC. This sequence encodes CASSDSLAGGNEQFF.

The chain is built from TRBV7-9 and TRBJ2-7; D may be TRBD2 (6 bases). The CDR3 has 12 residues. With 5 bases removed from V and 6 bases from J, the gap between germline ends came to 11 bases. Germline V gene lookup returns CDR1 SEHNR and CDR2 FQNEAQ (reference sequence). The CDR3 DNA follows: TGTGCCAGCAGCCTGGGGGACTCCGAGCAGTACTTC. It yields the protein CASSLGDSEQYF.

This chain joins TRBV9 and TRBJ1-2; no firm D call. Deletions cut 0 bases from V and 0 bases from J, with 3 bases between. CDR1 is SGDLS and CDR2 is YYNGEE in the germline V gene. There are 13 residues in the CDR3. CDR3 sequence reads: CASSVAANYGYTF. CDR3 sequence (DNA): TGTGCCAGCAGCGTAGCAGCTAACTATGGCTACACCTTC.

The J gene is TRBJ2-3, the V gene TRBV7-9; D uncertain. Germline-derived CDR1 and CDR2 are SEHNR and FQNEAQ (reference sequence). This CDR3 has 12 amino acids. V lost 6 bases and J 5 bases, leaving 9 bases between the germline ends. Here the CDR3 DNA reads TGTGCCAGCAGTCCTATAGAAGATACGCAGTATTTT. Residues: CASSPIEDTQYF. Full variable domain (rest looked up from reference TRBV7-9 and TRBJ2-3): DTGVSQNPRHKITKRGQNVTFRCDPISEHNRLYWYRQTLGQGPEFLTYFQNEAQLEKSRLLSDRFSAERPKGSFSTLEIQRTEQGDSAMYLCASSPIEDTQYFGPGTRLTVL.

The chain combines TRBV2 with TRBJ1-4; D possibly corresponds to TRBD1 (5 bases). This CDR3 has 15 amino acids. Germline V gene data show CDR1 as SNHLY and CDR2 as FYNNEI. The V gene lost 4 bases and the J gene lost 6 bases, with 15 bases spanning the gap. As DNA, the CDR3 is TGTGCCAGCAGTGCCGGAGTCGGGGCGGATGAAAAACTGTTTTTT. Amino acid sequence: CASSAGVGADEKLFF.